These T cell receptor beta chains were read from a single sample in a study of cytomegalovirus exposure and HLA in healthy donors. The protocol was immunoSEQ multiplex PCR, while the TCRdb copy is restricted to in-frame clones and leaves out a portion. The sample has about 140,000 clones; about 80% are singletons. The source material was PBMCs. Receptors were obtained from a man younger than 40 in good health and CMV-seropositive. Each CDR3 is given with its conserved first and last residue. D genes are given only for firm matches.

TRBV9	TRBJ2-5	TRBD2	TGTGCCAGCAGCGCCGGGGGGGCAGGTGGAGAGACCCAGTACTTC	CASSAGGAGGETQYF
TRBV29-1	TRBJ2-2	TRBD1	TGCAGCGTTAGGACAGGGGGCGTCGGGGAGCTGTTTTTT	CSVRTGGVGELFF
TRBV30	TRBJ1-5	.	TGTGCCTGGAGTAGGAACAGGGAAGAGCCCCAGCATTTT	CAWSRNREEPQHF
TRBV5-6	TRBJ2-7	.	TGTGCCAGCAGCTCGACAGTCAAGTACGAGCAGTACTTC	CASSSTVKYEQYF
TRBV28	TRBJ2-1	.	TGTGCCAGCAGTCTCAGGATTTACAATGAGCAGTTCTTC	CASSLRIYNEQFF
TRBV28	TRBJ1-2	.	TGTGCCAGCAGTGCTCCCACAGGGCTTCGCGCCTACACCTTC	CASSAPTGLRAYTF
TRBV6-1	TRBJ2-2	.	TGTGCCAGCAGTGACAGGGCGACAACCGGGGAGCTGTTTTTT	CASSDRATTGELFF
TRBV6-4	TRBJ2-3	.	TGTGCCAGCAGTGACAGGACAGCGAGCACAGATACGCAGTATTTT	CASSDRTASTDTQYF
TRBV14	TRBJ2-5	.	TGTGCCAGCAGCCAAGATTGGGGGAGGCAAGAGACCCAGTACTTC	CASSQDWGRQETQYF
TRBV5-1	TRBJ2-3	TRBD2	TGCGCCAGCAGCTTGGCGCCTAGCGGGAGGGCCGGGACAGATACGCAGTATTTT	CASSLAPSGRAGTDTQYF
TRBV6-1	TRBJ2-7	.	TGTGCCAGCAGTGAGGGCCTAGGGGGCTCCTACGAGCAGTACTTC	CASSEGLGGSYEQYF
TRBV7-9	TRBJ1-4	TRBD1	TGTGCCAGCAGCCCCGGACAGGGAAAGGCAACTAATGAAAAACTGTTTTTT	CASSPGQGKATNEKLFF
TRBV7-7	TRBJ1-3	.	TGTGCCAGCAGCCCCAACCTAGCGGGGTCTGGAAACACCATATATTTT	CASSPNLAGSGNTIYF
TRBV28	TRBJ1-1	.	TGTGCCAGCAGTTTAAGCAGGGGCCGGAGCACTGAAGCTTTCTTT	CASSLSRGRSTEAFF
TRBV28	TRBJ1-2	.	TGTGCCAGCAGGGTAGACAGTAACTATGGCTACACCTTC	CASRVDSNYGYTF
TRBV9	TRBJ1-1	TRBD1	TGTGCCAGCAGCTCTGGACAGGGGAACACTGAAGCTTTCTTT	CASSSGQGNTEAFF
TRBV11-3	TRBJ1-1	.	TGTGCCAGCAGTCGACCTCGGACGGAGCCCGGGGGAGCTTTCTTT	CASSRPRTEPGGAFF
TRBV28	TRBJ2-4	.	TGTGCCAGCATACCCACCGGGTCCCACCCCTTAAACATTCAGTACTTC	CASIPTGSHPLNIQYF